Following are 11 T cell receptor beta chains from one sample sequenced in a study of shared clonotypes between healthy human individuals. Profiled with immunoSEQ multiplex PCR; TCRdb holds only in-frame clones, not every one. The data show 2.5 million or so clones, just over 90% seen once. Sequences were obtained from naive CD4+ T cells sorted from blood. The subset here: CD45RA+ positively selected. Receptors originate from a young man in good health.

The gene calls are TRBV7-3 and TRBJ2-7, with D maybe TRBD1 (5 bases). Germline loops: CDR1 SGHTA, CDR2 FQGTGA. This CDR3 comprises 15 residues. The V gene lost 2 bases and the J gene lost 3 bases, with 14 bases spanning the gap. DNA for the CDR3: TGTGCCAGCAGCTTAGTTCGGCAGGGCGGCTACGAGCAGTACTTC. Protein sequence: CASSLVRQGGYEQYF.

The CDR3 sequence: CASSLGGDPYNEQFF. As DNA, the CDR3 is TGCGCCAGCAGCTTGGGGGGAGACCCCTACAATGAGCAGTTCTTC. The chain has TRBV5-1 and TRBJ2-1; D might be TRBD2 (5 bases). Germline CDR1 and CDR2: SGHRS and YFSETQ. CDR3 length: 15 residues. V dropped 0 bases and J dropped 2 bases, with 9 bases sitting between them.

A note on this clone: This sample also contains other DNA sequences that code for the same CDR3. The chain couples TRBV5-4 to TRBJ2-1; 13 bases agree with TRBD2. CDR1 is SGHNT, CDR2 YYREEE, per germline (reference sequence). The ends lost 0 bases at V and 3 bases at J; junction bases unmatched: 0. The CDR3 loop spans 16 amino acids. The CDR3, as DNA: TGTGCCAGCAGCTTGGGGACTAGCGGGAGCTACAATGAGCAGTTCTTC. Encoded protein: CASSLGTSGSYNEQFF.

The genes are TRBV14 and TRBJ2-7; D is unclear. The length of the CDR3 is 16 residues. Per the germline V gene, CDR1 is SGHDN and CDR2 is FVKESK. Trimming shortened V by 0 bases and J by 4 bases, and 16 bases separated the two germline ends. This chain's CDR3 is CASSQEENSARYEQYF. In DNA, the CDR3 is TGTGCCAGCAGCCAAGAGGAGAACAGTGCGAGATACGAGCAGTACTTC.

The rearrangement joins TRBV2 to TRBJ2-7; D ambiguous. CDR1 and CDR2 from the germline V gene are SNHLY and FYNNEI. The CDR3 covers 12 residues. Trimming cost V 8 bases and J 0 bases, with 8 bases left between them. The CDR3 region is CASYRVSYEQYF. The CDR3 bases are TGTGCCAGCTACCGGGTCTCCTACGAGCAGTACTTC. The full variable domain, in which reference TRBV2 and TRBJ2-7 provide the parts outside the CDR3, is EPEVTQTPSHQVTQMGQEVILRCVPISNHLYFYWYRQILGQKVEFLVSFYNNEISEKSEIFDDQFSVERPDGSNFTLKIRSTKLEDSAMYFCASYRVSYEQYFGPGTRLTVT.

The chain is built from TRBV7-9 and TRBJ2-2; 8 nucleotides match TRBD2. V was clipped by 5 bases and J by 4 bases; unmatched bases: 9. Germline assignment: CDR1 SEHNR and CDR2 FQNEAQ (reference sequence). The CDR3 extends over 16 amino acids. The CDR3 DNA follows: TGTGCCAGCAGCGCTCTAGCGGGCGAACTCACCGGGGAGCTGTTTTTT. Amino acids: CASSALAGELTGELFF.

Regarding this clone: Other nucleotide sequences in the sample specify the same CDR3. The chain employs TRBV2 and TRBJ2-7, with D perhaps matching TRBD1 (6 bases). The CDR3 contains 13 residues. V lost 4 bases and J lost 4, with 11 bases in between. CDR1 is SNHLY, CDR2 FYNNEI, per germline. The CDR3: CASSVGQGYEQYF. DNA for the CDR3: TGTGCCAGCAGTGTCGGCCAGGGGTACGAGCAGTACTTC.

The chain is built from TRBV30 and TRBJ2-5; 8 bases map to TRBD2. The CDR3 has 15 residues. V lost 1 base and J lost 4; bases outside the gene matches: 8. The germline gives CDR1 GTSNPN, CDR2 SVGIG (reference sequence). The CDR3 spells CAWSEGLAGSETQYF. The CDR3 DNA reads TGTGCCTGGAGTGAGGGTTTAGCGGGATCAGAGACCCAGTACTTC.

The chain is built from TRBV11-2 and TRBJ1-6; D not resolved. Germline CDR1 and CDR2: SGHAT and FQNNGV. V lost 1 base and J 7 bases, leaving 8 bases between the germline ends. The CDR3 is made up of 14 amino acids. In DNA form, the CDR3 reads TGTGCCAGCAGCTTAGGCACGAGAAATTCACCCCTCCACTTT. Amino acids: CASSLGTRNSPLHF.

This clone was counted a few times. Other DNA sequences of this sample code for an identical CDR3. The chain is built from TRBV7-2 and TRBJ1-5; D gene ambiguous. With 3 bases removed from V and 2 bases from J, the gap between germline ends came to 8 bases. Germline assignment: CDR1 SGHTA and CDR2 FQGNSA. The CDR3 extends over 14 amino acids. CDR3: CASSFSGGNQPQHF. The CDR3 DNA reads as TGTGCCAGCAGCTTCTCTGGGGGCAATCAGCCCCAGCATTTT.

V and J are TRBV2 and TRBJ2-7, with 10 nucleotides matching TRBD2. This CDR3 contains 15 residues. Germline V gene lookup returns CDR1 SNHLY and CDR2 FYNNEI. J lost 5 bases, V lost 3 bases, and 7 bases had no gene match. The CDR3 region is CASSETSGSPNEQYF. The CDR3 nucleotides read TGTGCCAGCAGTGAGACTAGCGGGTCTCCCAACGAGCAGTACTTC.